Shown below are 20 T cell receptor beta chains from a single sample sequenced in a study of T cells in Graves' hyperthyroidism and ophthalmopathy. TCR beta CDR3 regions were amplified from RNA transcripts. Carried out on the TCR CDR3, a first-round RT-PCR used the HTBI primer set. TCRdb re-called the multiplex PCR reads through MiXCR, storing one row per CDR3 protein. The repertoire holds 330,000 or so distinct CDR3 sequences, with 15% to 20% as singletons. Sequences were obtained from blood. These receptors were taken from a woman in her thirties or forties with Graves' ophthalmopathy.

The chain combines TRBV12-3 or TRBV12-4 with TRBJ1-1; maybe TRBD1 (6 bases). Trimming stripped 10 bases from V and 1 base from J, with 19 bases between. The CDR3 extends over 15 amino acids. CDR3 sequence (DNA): TGTGCCACCACAGTAGGTGGGGGCGGGAACACTGAAGCTTTCTTT. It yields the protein CATTVGGGGNTEAFF.

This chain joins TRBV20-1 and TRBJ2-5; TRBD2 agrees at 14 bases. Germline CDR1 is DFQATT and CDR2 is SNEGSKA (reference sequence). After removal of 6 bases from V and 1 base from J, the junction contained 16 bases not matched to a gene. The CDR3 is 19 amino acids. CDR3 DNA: TGCAGTGCGGGGGGACTAGCGGGAGTGAGAATAAGGCGCCAAGAGACCCAGTACTTC. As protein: CSAGGLAGVRIRRQETQYF.

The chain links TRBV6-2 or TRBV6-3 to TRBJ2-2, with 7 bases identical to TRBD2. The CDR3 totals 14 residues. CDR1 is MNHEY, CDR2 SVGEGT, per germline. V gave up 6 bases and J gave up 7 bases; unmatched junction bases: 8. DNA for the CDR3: TGTGCCAGCAGCAGGAGCGGGGATGTCGGGGAGCTGTTTTTT. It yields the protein CASSRSGDVGELFF.

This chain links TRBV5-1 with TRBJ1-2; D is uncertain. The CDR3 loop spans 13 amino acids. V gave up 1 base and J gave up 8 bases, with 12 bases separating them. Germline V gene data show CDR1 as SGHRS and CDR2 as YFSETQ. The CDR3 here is CASSLKGLGGYTF. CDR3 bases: TGCGCCAGCAGCTTGAAAGGCCTCGGGGGCTACACCTTC.

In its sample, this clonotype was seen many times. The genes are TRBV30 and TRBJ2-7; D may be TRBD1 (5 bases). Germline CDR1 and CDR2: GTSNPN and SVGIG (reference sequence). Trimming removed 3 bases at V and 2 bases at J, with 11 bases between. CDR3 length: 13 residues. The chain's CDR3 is CAWRGLGTYEQYF. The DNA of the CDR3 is TGTGCCTGGAGGGGGCTGGGGACCTACGAGCAGTACTTC.

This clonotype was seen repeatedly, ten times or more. CDR3 region: CASSLRQGNQPQHF. CDR3 nucleotide sequence: TGTGCCAGCAGCCTCCGACAGGGTAATCAGCCCCAGCATTTT. The V and J genes are TRBV7-2 and TRBJ1-5; TRBD1 aligns across 7 bases. Germline CDR1 and CDR2: SGHTA and FQGNSA. The junction had 5 bases not matched to a gene; V was cut back by 5 bases and J by 4 bases. The CDR3 spans 14 residues.

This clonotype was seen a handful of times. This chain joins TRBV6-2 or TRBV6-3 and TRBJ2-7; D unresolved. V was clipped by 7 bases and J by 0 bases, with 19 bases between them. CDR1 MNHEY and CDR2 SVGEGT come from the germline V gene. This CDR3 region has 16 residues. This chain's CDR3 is CASTGARITDSYEQYF. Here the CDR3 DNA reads TGTGCCAGCACCGGAGCGAGGATCACAGACTCCTACGAGCAGTACTTC.

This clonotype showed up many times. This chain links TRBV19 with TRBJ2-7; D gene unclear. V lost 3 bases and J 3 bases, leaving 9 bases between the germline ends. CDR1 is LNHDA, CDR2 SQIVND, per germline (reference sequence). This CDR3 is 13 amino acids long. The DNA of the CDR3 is TGTGCCAGTAGTATCGGGCTGAGCTACGAGCAGTACTTC. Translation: CASSIGLSYEQYF.

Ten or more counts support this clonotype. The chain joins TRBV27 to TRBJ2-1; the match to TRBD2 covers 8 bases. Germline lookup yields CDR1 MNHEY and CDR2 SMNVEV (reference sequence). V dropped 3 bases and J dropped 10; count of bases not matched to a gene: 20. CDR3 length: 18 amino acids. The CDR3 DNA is TGTGCCAGCAGTTTCAAAGGCCCCCTTGGAGCGGGAGTAGTGGAGCAGTTCTTC. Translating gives CASSFKGPLGAGVVEQFF.

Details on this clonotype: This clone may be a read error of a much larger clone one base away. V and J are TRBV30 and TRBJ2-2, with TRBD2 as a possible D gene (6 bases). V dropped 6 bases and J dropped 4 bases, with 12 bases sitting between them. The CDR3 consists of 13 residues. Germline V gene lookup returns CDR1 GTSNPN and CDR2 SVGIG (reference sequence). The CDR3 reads CACGSWGTGELFF. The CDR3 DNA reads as TGTGCCTGCGGGAGCTGGGGCACCGGGGAGCTGTTTTTT.

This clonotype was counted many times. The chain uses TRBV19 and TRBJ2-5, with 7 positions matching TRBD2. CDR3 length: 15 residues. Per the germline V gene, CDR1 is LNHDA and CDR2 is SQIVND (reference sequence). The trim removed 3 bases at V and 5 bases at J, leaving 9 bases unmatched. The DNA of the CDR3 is TGTGCCAGTAGTATCCACAACACCGGGAGGGAGACCCAGTACTTC. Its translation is CASSIHNTGRETQYF. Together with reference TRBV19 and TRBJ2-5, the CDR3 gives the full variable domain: DGGITQSPKYLFRKEGQNVTLSCEQNLNHDAMYWYRQDPGQGLRLIYYSQIVNDFQKGDIAEGYSVSREKKESFPLTVTSAQKNPTAFYLCASSIHNTGRETQYFGPGTRLLVL.

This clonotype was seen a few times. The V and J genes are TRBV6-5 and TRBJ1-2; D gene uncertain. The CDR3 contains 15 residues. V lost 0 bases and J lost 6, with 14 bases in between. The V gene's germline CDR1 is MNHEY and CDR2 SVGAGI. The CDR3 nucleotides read TGTGCCAGCAGTTACTCGGCCGGGCGAGAGAATGGCTACACCTTC. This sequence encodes CASSYSAGRENGYTF.

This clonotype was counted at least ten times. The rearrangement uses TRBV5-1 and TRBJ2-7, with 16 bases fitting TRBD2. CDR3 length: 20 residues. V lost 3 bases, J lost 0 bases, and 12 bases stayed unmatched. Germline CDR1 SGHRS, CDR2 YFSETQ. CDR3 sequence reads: CASSWGLAGGKPSYSYEQYF. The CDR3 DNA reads TGCGCCAGCAGCTGGGGACTAGCGGGAGGGAAACCCTCTTACTCCTACGAGCAGTACTTC.

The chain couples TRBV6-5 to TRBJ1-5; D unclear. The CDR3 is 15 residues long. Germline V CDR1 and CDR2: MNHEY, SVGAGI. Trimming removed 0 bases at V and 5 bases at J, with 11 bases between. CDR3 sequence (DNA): TGTGCCAGCAGTTACTCGCCCTGGATCGATCAGCCCCAGCATTTT. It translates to CASSYSPWIDQPQHF.

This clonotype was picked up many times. The CDR3 here is CASSLGLADEQYF. CDR3 nucleotide sequence: TGCGCCAGCAGCTTGGGTTTAGCTGACGAGCAGTACTTC. V is TRBV5-1 and J is TRBJ2-7; D is uncertain. Germline CDR1 reads SGHRS; CDR2 reads YFSETQ. Trimming cost V 0 bases and J 5 bases, with 9 bases left between them. This CDR3 is 13 amino acids long.

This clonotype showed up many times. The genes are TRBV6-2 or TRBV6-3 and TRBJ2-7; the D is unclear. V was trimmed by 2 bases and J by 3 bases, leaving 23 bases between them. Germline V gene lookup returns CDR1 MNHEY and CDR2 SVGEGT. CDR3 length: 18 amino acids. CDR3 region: CASSYTLPDHQSYYEQYF. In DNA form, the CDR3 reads TGTGCCAGCAGTTACACCCTCCCGGATCACCAGTCTTACTACGAGCAGTACTTC.

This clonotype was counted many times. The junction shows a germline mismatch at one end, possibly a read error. This CDR3 reads CASSSRADGPYERYF. CDR3 nucleotide sequence: TGTGCCAGCAGTTCGAGGGCGGACGGACCCTACGAGCGGTACTTC. This chain joins TRBV12-3 or TRBV12-4 and TRBJ2-7, with D tentatively TRBD2 (5 bases). The CDR3 is made up of 15 amino acids.

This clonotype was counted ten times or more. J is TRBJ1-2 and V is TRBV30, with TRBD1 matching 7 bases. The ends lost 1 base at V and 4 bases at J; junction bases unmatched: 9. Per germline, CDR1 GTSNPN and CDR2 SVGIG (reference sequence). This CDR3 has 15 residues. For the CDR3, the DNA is TGTGCCTGGAGTGGCCGGGAGACAGGGCTCTATGGCTACACCTTC. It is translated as CAWSGRETGLYGYTF.

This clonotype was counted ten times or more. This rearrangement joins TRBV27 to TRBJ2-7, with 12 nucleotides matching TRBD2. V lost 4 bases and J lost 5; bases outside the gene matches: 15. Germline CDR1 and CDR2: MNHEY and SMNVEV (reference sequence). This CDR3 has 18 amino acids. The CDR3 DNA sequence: TGTGCCAGCAGTTCCTCCTCTAGCGGGAGGGCCAACGTTAACGAGCAGTACTTC. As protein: CASSSSSSGRANVNEQYF.

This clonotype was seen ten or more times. The CDR3 nucleotides read TGTGCCAGCAGCTTAGTGGGGGCTGTCTCACCCCTCCACTTT. Translation: CASSLVGAVSPLHF. This rearrangement joins TRBV7-9 to TRBJ1-6, with a possible D match to TRBD1 (6 bases). CDR1 is SEHNR and CDR2 is FQNEAQ in the germline V gene (reference sequence). The ends were cut back, 1 base at V and 10 bases at J, with 11 bases in the middle. CDR3 length: 14 amino acids.